This T cell receptor beta chain was observed in a study of spatial heterogeneity in lung cancer. Study summary: Alpha-chain sequences were consistently detected less often than beta-chain sequences.

Study-level findings and limits: Tumor TCRs that were ubiquitous and expanded showed up in blood more at resection than follow-up.

Specified time point: sample taken at primary tumor resection. Sequencing was performed on whole RNA extracted from tumor and nontumor lung tissue, or from frozen PBMC, and the material was left unsorted. Donors were roughly 70 untreated early-stage non-small cell lung cancer patients. The CDR3 sequence is 13 residues long. With V trimmed by 6 bases and J by 4 bases, 5 bases remained unmatched. Per germline, CDR1 SGHVS and CDR2 FQNEAQ. This clonotype was counted many times. What it recognizes is unknown. Unique molecular identifiers, one per molecule, were present on every TCR cDNA molecule. TCRdb recomputed calls from the 5' RACE reads with MiXCR, one row per CDR3 protein. The data show around 12,000 distinct CDR3 sequences, about a sixth seen once.

The chain employs TRBV7-8 and TRBJ2-7; 8 nucleotides agree with TRBD1. This receptor was obtained from a male donor with early-stage non-small cell lung cancer. This specimen consisted of PBMCs, obtained at surgery. The DNA for the CDR3 is TGTGCCAGCAGTCGGGACAGGAGGTACGAGCAGTACTTC. As protein: CASSRDRRYEQYF.